A selection of T cell receptor beta chains follows, all from one sample in a study of blood T cell repertoires in COVID-19. Profiled with immunoSEQ multiplex PCR; TCRdb holds only in-frame clones, not every one. Of fewer than 200,000 clones in the sample, roughly 81% are singletons; the top ten hold approximately 1.1%. Sequencing input: peripheral blood. Receptors originate from a man aged 35-49 years with acute or convalescent COVID-19. Both conserved end residues are part of each CDR3. Fields, in order: J gene, D gene, V gene, CDR3 length, clone size, CDR3 DNA, CDR3 protein. D genes are given only for firm matches. Clone size, where shown, is once, few, many, or a class for clones that have expanded.

TRBJ2-3,TRBD1,TRBV7-7,15,-,TGTGCCAGCAGCTTAGCTGGACAGGGTAAAAATACGCAGTATTTT,CASSLAGQGKNTQYF
TRBJ1-1,-,TRBV20-1,11,-,TGCAGTGCTAGAGCCGGGACACCGACTTTCTTT,CSARAGTPTFF
TRBJ1-2,-,TRBV10-3,14,-,TGTGCCATCACTACCACCCCGGGGTCCTATGGCTACACCTTC,CAITTTPGSYGYTF
TRBJ2-1,-,TRBV9,15,-,TGTGCCAGCAGCCCACGGGCGGGGACCTACAATGAGCAGTTCTTC,CASSPRAGTYNEQFF
TRBJ2-2,TRBD2,TRBV7-6,18,-,TGTGCCAGCAGCGCAGGGGCAGCGGGGGGGCTGAGGTCCGGGGAGCTGTTTTTT,CASSAGAAGGLRSGELFF
TRBJ1-1,TRBD1,TRBV5-4,14,-,TGTGCCAGCAGCACGAGACAGGGGAACACTGAAGCTTTCTTT,CASSTRQGNTEAFF
TRBJ2-7,-,TRBV27,14,-,TGTGCCAGCAGTTTAAGCCCCTCGGGTTCCGAGCAGTACTTC,CASSLSPSGSEQYF
TRBJ1-3,TRBD1,TRBV23-1,17,-,TGCGCCAGCAGTCAGCCCTCTAGGGGACAGCATGGAAACACCATATATTTT,CASSQPSRGQHGNTIYF
TRBJ2-1,TRBD2,TRBV6-5,15,once,TGTGCCAGCAGCCCACCGGGACTAGCCGCCAATGAGCAGTTCTTC,CASSPPGLAANEQFF
TRBJ2-1,-,TRBV7-6,13,-,TGTGCCAGCAGCTTGGCAGGTTCGAATGAGCAGTTCTTC,CASSLAGSNEQFF
TRBJ1-4,-,TRBV2,16,few,TGTGCCAGCAGTGTAGGGACACCGAGGAGAAATGAAAAACTGTTTTTT,CASSVGTPRRNEKLFF
TRBJ2-7,-,TRBV2,11,once,TGTGCCTCACAGGAGGGCTACGAGCAGTACTTC,CASQEGYEQYF
TRBJ1-4,TRBD1,TRBV2,17,-,TGTGCCAGCAGTGAAGCGCTCAGGACAGGGGAGGGTGAAAAACTGTTTTTT,CASSEALRTGEGEKLFF
TRBJ1-3,-,TRBV27,15,-,TGTGCCAGCAGTCCGAACACGGGCTCTGGAAACACCATATATTTT,CASSPNTGSGNTIYF
TRBJ2-5,-,TRBV6-6,14,once,TGTGCCAGCAGTTACAACAGGGTTCAAGAGACCCAGTACTTC,CASSYNRVQETQYF
TRBJ2-7,TRBD2,TRBV5-4,15,-,TGTGCCAGCAGCCACCGTGGCGGGGGGACTTACGAGCAGTACTTC,CASSHRGGGTYEQYF
TRBJ1-2,-,TRBV10-3,15,-,TGTGCCATCAGTGATTTGAGCGGGGGGGACTATGGCTACACCTTC,CAISDLSGGDYGYTF
TRBJ2-1,-,TRBV7-3,13,-,TGTGCCAGCAGTCTCGGGTTGGCCAGTGAGCAGTTCTTC,CASSLGLASEQFF
TRBJ2-1,TRBD2,TRBV18,13,-,TGTGCCAGCTCACCGGGGGGAGGGGCTGAGCAGTTCTTC,CASSPGGGAEQFF
TRBJ1-3,-,TRBV7-2,14,once,TGTGCCAGCAGCTTCACAGGGACTGGAAACACCATATATTTT,CASSFTGTGNTIYF
TRBJ2-3,TRBD2,TRBV19,15,-,TGTGCCAGTAGTATTGGGCTAGCGGGCACAGATACGCAGTATTTT,CASSIGLAGTDTQYF
TRBJ1-1,TRBD1,TRBV5-4,13,-,TGTGCCAGCAGCCTAGACAGGGACGGTGAAGCTTTCTTT,CASSLDRDGEAFF
TRBJ1-2,-,TRBV6-2/TRBV6-3,15,-,TGTGCCAGCAGTACGGCCAGTCGGGTGGGCTATGGCTACACCTTC,CASSTASRVGYGYTF
TRBJ2-7,TRBD2,TRBV18,16,-,TGTGCCAGCTCACCACAGTCGGCGGGGGGCACCTACGAGCAGTACTTC,CASSPQSAGGTYEQYF
TRBJ1-1,-,TRBV13,14,-,TGTGCCAGCAGCCTCCTGCAGTCTGACACTGAAGCTTTCTTT,CASSLLQSDTEAFF
TRBJ1-6,-,TRBV6-5,15,-,TGTGCCAGCAGTTACTCGTTCACAGGGTTTTCACCCCTCCACTTT,CASSYSFTGFSPLHF
TRBJ2-1,-,TRBV4-2,13,-,TGTGCCAGCAGCCAAGGAAAGGGGAATGAGCAGTTCTTC,CASSQGKGNEQFF
TRBJ2-3,-,TRBV5-1,16,-,TGCGCCAGCAGCGTCCGTGGGGCGGCTGGCACAGATACGCAGTATTTT,CASSVRGAAGTDTQYF
TRBJ2-5,-,TRBV11-2,11,-,TGTGCCAGCAGCACAACGGAGACCCAGTACTTC,CASSTTETQYF
TRBJ1-6,-,TRBV4-2,14,once,TGTGCCAGCAGCCAAGTTTTACTAGTCTCTGAGCCCCACTTT,CASSQVLLVSEPHF
TRBJ2-6,-,TRBV18,15,-,TGTGCCAGCTCACCTGAGCAGGCCGGGGCCAACGTCCTGACTTTC,CASSPEQAGANVLTF
TRBJ2-1,TRBD2,TRBV7-2,15,-,TGTGCCAGCAGCTTGTGGGGGGGGACCTACAATGAGCAGTTCTTC,CASSLWGGTYNEQFF
TRBJ1-2,-,TRBV5-1,13,-,TGCGCCAGCAATGACGGCGATAGAGGTGGCTACACCTTC,CASNDGDRGGYTF
TRBJ2-7,-,TRBV6-2/TRBV6-3,14,-,TGTGCCAGCAGCAGGACAGATAGCTCCTACGAGCAGTACTTC,CASSRTDSSYEQYF
TRBJ2-5,-,TRBV9,16,-,TGTGCCAGCAGCGTAGAGGCAGGGGGGAACCAAGAGACCCAGTACTTC,CASSVEAGGNQETQYF
TRBJ2-1,-,TRBV28,14,-,TGTGCCAGCAGTCCTCCAGGGTTTTCAGCTGAGCAGTTCTTC,CASSPPGFSAEQFF
TRBJ1-2,-,TRBV27,13,-,TGTGCCAGCAGTTTATCCAGGGGATATGGCTACACCTTC,CASSLSRGYGYTF
TRBJ2-2,-,TRBV7-3,15,-,TGTGCCAGCAGCTTAAACCGGGGGTACCCCGGGGAGCTGTTTTTT,CASSLNRGYPGELFF
TRBJ1-1,TRBD1,TRBV7-9,13,-,TGTGCCAGCAGCTTAGAAGGGGGCACTAGGGCTTTCTTT,CASSLEGGTRAFF
TRBJ1-2,TRBD1,TRBV2,13,-,TGTGCCAGCAGGGGGACAGCTAACTATGGCTACACCTTC,CASRGTANYGYTF
TRBJ2-2,TRBD1,TRBV10-3,14,-,TGTGCCATCAGTCCGGGACAGGGTCCCGGGGAGCTGTTTTTT,CAISPGQGPGELFF
TRBJ1-5,-,TRBV20-1,14,-,TGCAGTGCTAGTTTAGGGACACAGAATCAGCCCCAGCATTTT,CSASLGTQNQPQHF
TRBJ1-1,-,TRBV3-1/TRBV3-2,14,-,TGTGCCAGCAGCCATCATGACAGGAACACTGAAGCTTTCTTT,CASSHHDRNTEAFF
TRBJ1-4,-,TRBV2,15,-,TGTGCCAGCAGTGAAATGGGGGCTGAGGGAGAAAAACTGTTTTTT,CASSEMGAEGEKLFF
TRBJ2-2,-,TRBV7-9,14,-,TGTGCCAGCAGCTTGGTTACAGGGTCCGGGGAGCTGTTTTTT,CASSLVTGSGELFF
TRBJ2-1,-,TRBV2,12,few,TGTGCCAGCAGTGGACTAGTCAATGAGCAGTTCTTC,CASSGLVNEQFF
TRBJ2-2,-,TRBV7-9,15,-,TGTGCCAGCAGCACAGACCATGGGGCTACCGGGGAGCTGTTTTTT,CASSTDHGATGELFF
TRBJ1-1,-,TRBV11-2,14,-,TGTGCCAGCAGCTTATCACGAGGGAACACTGAAGCTTTCTTT,CASSLSRGNTEAFF
TRBJ2-1,TRBD1,TRBV5-4,15,-,TGTGCCAGCAGTAAGACAGGGAGCTCCTACAATGAGCAGTTCTTC,CASSKTGSSYNEQFF
TRBJ1-5,TRBD1,TRBV28,15,-,TGTGCCAGCAGTGTTACAGGGGTAAGCAATCAGCCCCAGCATTTT,CASSVTGVSNQPQHF
TRBJ1-2,-,TRBV5-6,16,-,TGTGCCAGCAGCAGAAGGACAGAAAGGTTTAACTATGGCTACACCTTC,CASSRRTERFNYGYTF
TRBJ1-1,TRBD1,TRBV6-5,14,-,TGTGCCAGCAGTAGGGACAGCCAGAACACTGAAGCTTTCTTT,CASSRDSQNTEAFF
TRBJ1-6,-,TRBV27,17,few,TGTGCCAGCAGCCCCTACCAAGGGGGCTCCTATAATTCACCCCTCCACTTT,CASSPYQGGSYNSPLHF
TRBJ2-3,-,TRBV9,13,-,TGTGCCAGCGGGCGGACAAGCACAGATACGCAGTATTTT,CASGRTSTDTQYF
TRBJ2-2,-,TRBV19,13,-,TGTGCCAGTAAGCCCCAGAACACCGGGGAGCTGTTTTTT,CASKPQNTGELFF
TRBJ2-5,-,TRBV3-1/TRBV3-2,16,-,TGTGCCAGCAGCCCACCCGGCGGGGGCCGGGGGGAGACCCAGTACTTC,CASSPPGGGRGETQYF
TRBJ1-2,-,TRBV30,11,-,TGTGCCTGGAGTGACACCTATGGCTACACCTTC,CAWSDTYGYTF